This T cell receptor (beta chain) was recovered during a study of blood T cell repertoires in COVID-19. Sequencing was performed with immunoSEQ multiplex PCR; in TCRdb, only in-frame clones are kept and a portion is missing. The sample yields approximately 90,000 clones, 75% to 95% seen once. The CDR3 length is 14 residues. J gave up 8 bases and V 6 bases, and 8 bases lay outside the gene matches. The germline V gene has CDR1 MDHEN and CDR2 SYDVKM. The chain uses TRBV28 and TRBJ1-4; the match to TRBD1 covers 8 bases. The specimen was peripheral blood. This TCR was sampled from a man aged 55-75 years with acute or convalescent COVID-19. The CDR3 reads CASRTTGAYEKLFF. The CDR3 DNA follows: TGTGCCAGCAGAACGACAGGGGCCTACGAAAAACTGTTTTTT.